The 20 T cell receptor beta chains in this list originate from one sample, sequenced in a study of T cell responses to AZD1222 COVID-19 vaccine. Assay: immunoSEQ multiplex PCR; the TCRdb copy retains only in-frame clones and omits some. The sample includes about 50,000 clones, 80% to 90% seen only once; the top ten take roughly 16%. The specimen comprised peripheral blood, sampled on day 0 of AZD1222 vaccination. The origin of the receptors is an adult in good health.

This chain links TRBV25-1 with TRBJ1-2; no clear D gene. Germline CDR1 and CDR2: MGHDK and SYGVNS. V lost 1 base and J lost 2, with 11 bases in between. The CDR3 has 15 amino acids. This chain's CDR3 is CASSESMLTNYGYTF. Here the CDR3 DNA reads TGTGCCAGCAGTGAATCTATGTTAACCAACTATGGCTACACCTTC.

This chain links TRBV14 with TRBJ2-7, with TRBD2 as a possible D gene (5 bases). The V end lost 5 bases, the J end lost 0 bases, and 14 bases lay between the germline ends. This CDR3 has 15 amino acids. CDR1 is SGHDN, CDR2 FVKESK, per germline. CDR3 in DNA: TGTGCCAGCAGCGGAGGCCGCGGATCCTCCTACGAGCAGTACTTC. This gives the protein CASSGGRGSSYEQYF.

This clone was observed once. The chain has TRBV5-4 and TRBJ1-2; D not certain. The ends were cut back, 0 bases at V and 2 bases at J, with 5 bases in the middle. Germline assignment: CDR1 SGHNT and CDR2 YYREEE (reference sequence). CDR3 length equals 13 residues. CDR3 bases: TGTGCCAGCAGCTTGGTCAGCAACTATGGCTACACCTTC. This encodes CASSLVSNYGYTF. Full variable domain (remainder filled in from reference TRBV5-4 and TRBJ1-2): ETGVTQSPTHLIKTRGQQVTLRCSSQSGHNTVSWYQQALGQGPQFIFQYYREEENGRGNFPPRFSGLQFPNYSSELNVNALELDDSALYLCASSLVSNYGYTFGSGTRLTVV.

The chain recombines TRBV19 with TRBJ1-5, with 8 bases fitting TRBD1. V dropped 3 bases and J dropped 0; count of bases not matched to a gene: 10. The CDR3 contains 18 residues. CDR1 LNHDA and CDR2 SQIVND come from the germline V gene (reference sequence). The CDR3 DNA is TGTGCCAGTAGTATCGGGCAGGGGGCCTTTTATAGCAATCAGCCCCAGCATTTT. It specifies CASSIGQGAFYSNQPQHF.

V and J are TRBV30 and TRBJ2-7; the match to TRBD1 covers 8 bases. The V gene's germline CDR1 is GTSNPN and CDR2 SVGIG (reference sequence). The CDR3 runs to 14 residues. V shed 0 bases and J 4 bases; nucleotides not matched to a gene: 5. CDR3 DNA: TGTGCCTGGAGTGTAGGGACAGGCCCTTACGAGCAGTACTTC. It encodes CAWSVGTGPYEQYF.

The chain links TRBV18 to TRBJ1-2, with D possibly being TRBD1 (5 bases). CDR3 size: 15 residues. The V gene's germline CDR1 is KGHSH and CDR2 LQKENI. Deletions cut 5 bases from V and 2 bases from J, with 15 bases between. As DNA, the CDR3 is TGTGCCAGCTCATCTACCCTGACAGAGAACTATGGCTACACCTTC. Translated, it gives CASSSTLTENYGYTF.

The chain recombines TRBV28 with TRBJ1-2; 10 positions agree with TRBD1. Germline assignment: CDR1 MDHEN and CDR2 SYDVKM. The V and J ends lost 2 bases and 8 bases, in that order; junction bases with no gene match: 8. The CDR3 runs 15 residues. The DNA of the CDR3 is TGTGCCAGCAGTTTAGGTTCCGGACAGGGGGTGGGCTACACCTTC. Residues: CASSLGSGQGVGYTF.

This clone is judged medium-sized. The sample carries other DNA sequences with the same CDR3. V is TRBV24-1 and J is TRBJ2-3, with TRBD1 matching 12 bases. The trim removed 3 bases at V and 2 bases at J, leaving 2 bases unmatched. There are 16 residues in the CDR3. Germline V lookup: CDR1 KGHDR, CDR2 SFDVKD. The CDR3 here is CATSDRGQGATDTQYF. The CDR3, as DNA: TGTGCCACCAGTGATCGGGGACAGGGGGCCACAGATACGCAGTATTTT.

V is TRBV25-1 and J is TRBJ1-3, with D unresolved. Germline CDR1 MGHDK, CDR2 SYGVNS. The CDR3 extends over 14 amino acids. Trimming took 3 bases from V and 4 from J, leaving 10 bases between them. The CDR3 spells CASSERGSGNTIYF. As DNA, the CDR3 is TGTGCCAGCAGTGAGCGAGGTTCCGGAAACACCATATATTTT.

CDR3: CAISESGPSNQPQHF. The CDR3 coding sequence is TGTGCCATCAGTGAGTCGGGCCCGAGCAATCAGCCCCAGCATTTT. The chain combines TRBV10-3 with TRBJ1-5; the D is unclear. The CDR3 length is 15 residues. Germline V gene data show CDR1 as ENHRY and CDR2 as SYGVKD. Trimming stripped 0 bases from V and 1 base from J, with 7 bases between.

The chain joins TRBV7-9 to TRBJ2-4; possibly TRBD1 or TRBD2 for D (5 bases each). Trimming stripped 5 bases from V and 7 bases from J, with 24 bases between. Germline CDR1 SEHNR, CDR2 FQNEAQ (reference sequence). This CDR3 region has 17 residues. The CDR3 sequence is CASSPVGRSGQLNIQYF. Here the CDR3 DNA reads TGTGCCAGCAGCCCGGTGGGACGGTCGGGTCAACTGAACATTCAGTACTTC.

This chain connects TRBV20-1 to TRBJ1-4; no clear D. This CDR3 has 15 amino acids. From germline, CDR1 is DFQATT and CDR2 SNEGSKA (reference sequence). Trimming left V 3 bases short and J 0 bases short, with 11 bases between. The CDR3 sequence: CSASGRPATNEKLFF. The CDR3 region has the DNA TGCAGTGCTAGTGGCAGGCCCGCAACTAATGAAAAACTGTTTTTT.

The chain is built from TRBV27 and TRBJ1-1, with 10 bases aligning to TRBD1. There are 13 residues in the CDR3. With 5 bases clipped from V and 6 bases from J, the junction kept 3 bases outside the gene matches. Germline V lookup: CDR1 MNHEY, CDR2 SMNVEV (reference sequence). CDR3: CASSPDRGPEAFF. DNA of the CDR3: TGTGCCAGCAGTCCCGACAGGGGGCCTGAAGCTTTCTTT.

This chain uses TRBV10-2 with TRBJ2-2, with 10 bases matching TRBD2. Germline V gives CDR1 WSHSY, CDR2 SAAADI. The V gene end was trimmed by 11 bases and the J gene end by 3 bases; junction bases not matched to a gene: 9. The CDR3 spans 15 residues. CDR3 nucleotides: TGCGCCTCCCGAACAGGACTAGCGGACACCGGGGAGCTGTTTTTT. Amino acids: CASRTGLADTGELFF.

The rearrangement joins TRBV28 to TRBJ1-5, with D possibly TRBD1 on 5 matching bases. The CDR3 is 14 residues long. The V end was cut by 8 bases, the J end by 6 bases, with 17 bases between. The germline V gene has CDR1 MDHEN and CDR2 SYDVKM. The CDR3 bases are TGTGCCAGCGTAACGTGGGGGGGGACTCAGCCCCAGCATTTT. Amino acids: CASVTWGGTQPQHF.

The chain couples TRBV7-8 to TRBJ1-5; D not certain. V was cut by 1 base and J by 0 bases, with 1 base left in between. This CDR3 is 13 amino acids long. CDR1 and CDR2 from the germline V gene are SGHVS and FQNEAQ. CDR3 DNA: TGTGCCAGCAGCTTAGTTAGCAATCAGCCCCAGCATTTT. Protein sequence: CASSLVSNQPQHF. The complete variable domain, with remaining parts taken from reference TRBV7-8 and TRBJ1-5, reads GAGVSQSPRYKVAKRGQDVALRCDPISGHVSLFWYQQALGQGPEFLTYFQNEAQLDKSGLPSDRFFAERPEGSVSTLKIQRTQQEDSAVYLCASSLVSNQPQHFGDGTRLSIL.

The chain links TRBV7-9 to TRBJ2-2, with 7 bases fitting TRBD1. Trimming removed 1 base from V and 1 base from J; junction bases left unmatched: 6. The CDR3 runs to 17 residues. The germline gives CDR1 SEHNR, CDR2 FQNEAQ (reference sequence). In DNA form, the CDR3 reads TGTGCCAGCAGCTTAGGGTTAGGGGGCCTGAACACCGGGGAGCTGTTTTTT. Its protein is CASSLGLGGLNTGELFF.

This rearrangement joins TRBV10-3 to TRBJ2-7; D is possibly TRBD1 (7 bases). V shed 1 base and J shed 5 bases, with 18 bases lying between them. Germline lookup yields CDR1 ENHRY and CDR2 SYGVKD. This CDR3 has 16 amino acids. The CDR3 coding sequence is TGTGCCATCAGTGAGTTGGAGGGGGCGTTTTTAAACGAGCAGTACTTC. Its translation is CAISELEGAFLNEQYF.

Notes on this clone: At the DNA level, this CDR3 is encoded by other sequences in the same sample as well. The chain uses TRBV4-1 and TRBJ1-3, with no clear D. The V end was cut by 0 bases, the J end by 0 bases, with 6 bases between. This CDR3 has 15 residues. CDR1 is MGHRA, CDR2 YSYEKL, per germline. CDR3 protein: CASSQDRSSGNTIYF. CDR3 DNA: TGCGCCAGCAGCCAAGACAGAAGCTCTGGAAACACCATATATTTT.

V gene TRBV25-1 combines with J gene TRBJ1-6, with D unresolved. V was cut by 5 bases and J by 8 bases, with 13 bases left in between. CDR3 size: 14 residues. From germline, CDR1 is MGHDK and CDR2 SYGVNS. CDR3 in amino acids: CASSPTGRDSPLHF. The CDR3 nucleotides read TGTGCCAGCAGTCCGACCGGCCGCGATTCACCCCTCCACTTT.